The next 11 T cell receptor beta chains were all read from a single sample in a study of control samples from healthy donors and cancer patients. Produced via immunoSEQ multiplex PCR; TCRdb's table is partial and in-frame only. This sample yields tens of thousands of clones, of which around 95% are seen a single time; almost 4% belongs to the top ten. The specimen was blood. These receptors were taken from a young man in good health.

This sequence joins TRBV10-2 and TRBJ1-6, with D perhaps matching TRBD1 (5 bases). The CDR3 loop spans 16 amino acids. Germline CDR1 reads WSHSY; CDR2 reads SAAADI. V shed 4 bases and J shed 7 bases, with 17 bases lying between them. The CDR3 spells CASSGAGLSRNSPLHF. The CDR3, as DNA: TGCGCCAGCAGTGGAGCGGGGCTTTCTAGGAATTCACCCCTCCACTTT.

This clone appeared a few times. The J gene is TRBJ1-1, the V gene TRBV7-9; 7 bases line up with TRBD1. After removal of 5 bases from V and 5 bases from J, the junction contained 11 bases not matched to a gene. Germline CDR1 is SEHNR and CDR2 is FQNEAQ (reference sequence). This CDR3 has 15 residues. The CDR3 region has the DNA TGTGCCAGCAGCGACCTCAACAGGGGCGCAACTGAAGCTTTCTTT. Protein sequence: CASSDLNRGATEAFF.

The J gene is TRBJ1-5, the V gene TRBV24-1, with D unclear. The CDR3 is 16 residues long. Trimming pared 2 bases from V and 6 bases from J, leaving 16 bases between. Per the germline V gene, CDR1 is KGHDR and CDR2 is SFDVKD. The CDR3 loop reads CATSDSQRNAGQPQHF. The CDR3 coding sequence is TGTGCCACCAGTGATTCGCAAAGAAACGCCGGTCAGCCCCAGCATTTT.

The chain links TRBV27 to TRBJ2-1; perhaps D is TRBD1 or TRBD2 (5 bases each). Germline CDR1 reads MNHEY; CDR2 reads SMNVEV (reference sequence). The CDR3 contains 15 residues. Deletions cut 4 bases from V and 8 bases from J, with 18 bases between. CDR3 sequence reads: CASSSAGTDSDEQFF. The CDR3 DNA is TGTGCCAGCAGTTCCGCCGGGACGGACTCGGATGAGCAGTTCTTC.

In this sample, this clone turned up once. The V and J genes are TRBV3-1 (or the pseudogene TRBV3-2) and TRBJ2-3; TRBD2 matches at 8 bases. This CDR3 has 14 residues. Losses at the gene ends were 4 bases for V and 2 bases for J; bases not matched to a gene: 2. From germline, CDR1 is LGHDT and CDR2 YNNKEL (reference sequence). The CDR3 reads CASSPGLVTDTQYF. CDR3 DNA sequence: TGTGCCAGCAGCCCGGGACTAGTCACAGATACGCAGTATTTT.

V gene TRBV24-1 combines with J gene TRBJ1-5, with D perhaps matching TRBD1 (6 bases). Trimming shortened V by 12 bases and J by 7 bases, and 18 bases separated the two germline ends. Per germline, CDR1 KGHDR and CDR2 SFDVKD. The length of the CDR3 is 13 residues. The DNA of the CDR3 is TGTGCCTCGAGGGGGGGGGAAGAACAGCCCCAGCATTTT. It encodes CASRGGEEQPQHF.

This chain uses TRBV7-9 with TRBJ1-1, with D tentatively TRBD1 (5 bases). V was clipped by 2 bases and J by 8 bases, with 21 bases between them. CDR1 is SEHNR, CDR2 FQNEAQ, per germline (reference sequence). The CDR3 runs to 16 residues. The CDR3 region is CASSLQVGMGRPEAFF. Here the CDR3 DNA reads TGTGCCAGCAGCTTACAAGTAGGGATGGGACGCCCGGAAGCTTTCTTT.

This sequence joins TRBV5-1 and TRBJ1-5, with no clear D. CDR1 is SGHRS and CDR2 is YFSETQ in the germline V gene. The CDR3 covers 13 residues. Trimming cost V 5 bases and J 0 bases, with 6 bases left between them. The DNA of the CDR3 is TGCGCCAGCAGTTCGGATAGCAATCAGCCCCAGCATTTT. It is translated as CASSSDSNQPQHF.

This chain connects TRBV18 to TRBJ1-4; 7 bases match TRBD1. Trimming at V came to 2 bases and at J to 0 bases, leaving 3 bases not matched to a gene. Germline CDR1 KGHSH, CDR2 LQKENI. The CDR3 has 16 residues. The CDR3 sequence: CASSPTQGPTNEKLFF. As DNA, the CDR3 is TGTGCCAGCTCACCAACACAGGGGCCAACTAATGAAAAACTGTTTTTT.

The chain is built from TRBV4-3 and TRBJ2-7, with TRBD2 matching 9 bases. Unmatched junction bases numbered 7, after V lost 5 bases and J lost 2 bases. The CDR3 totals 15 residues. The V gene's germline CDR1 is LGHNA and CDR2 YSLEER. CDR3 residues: CASSRLASGAYEQYF. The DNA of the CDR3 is TGCGCCAGCAGCAGGTTGGCTAGCGGGGCCTACGAGCAGTACTTC.

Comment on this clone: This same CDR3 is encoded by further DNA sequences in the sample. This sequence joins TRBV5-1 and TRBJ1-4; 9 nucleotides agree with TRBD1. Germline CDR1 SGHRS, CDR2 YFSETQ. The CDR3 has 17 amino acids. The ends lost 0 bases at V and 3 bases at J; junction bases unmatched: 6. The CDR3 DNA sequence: TGCGCCAGCAGCTTGGGGACAGGGGTTATGGCTAATGAAAAACTGTTTTTT. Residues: CASSLGTGVMANEKLFF.